A single sample is the source of the 10 T cell receptor beta chains below, sequenced in a study of blood T cell repertoires in COVID-19. Profiling relied on immunoSEQ multiplex PCR, and the TCRdb table lists in-frame clones only, not all of them. The data hold around 300,000 clones, with 80% to 90% observed a single time. Sequences were obtained from peripheral blood. The receptors originated from a woman in her thirties or forties with acute or convalescent COVID-19.

The chain couples TRBV14 to TRBJ2-5; 7 nucleotides align to TRBD1. The CDR3 covers 18 residues. Losses at the gene ends were 2 bases for V and 5 bases for J; bases not matched to a gene: 17. The germline gives CDR1 SGHDN, CDR2 FVKESK. CDR3 DNA: TGTGCCAGCAGCCAAAAGCGCCCGGGACAGTCATATTTGGAGACCCAGTACTTC. Translation: CASSQKRPGQSYLETQYF.

The chain recombines TRBV2 with TRBJ1-1, with D maybe TRBD1 (5 bases). This CDR3 has 14 amino acids. V lost 6 bases, J lost 1 base, and 12 bases lay in between. Germline V CDR1 and CDR2: SNHLY, FYNNEI. CDR3 in amino acids: CASRGYRTNTEAFF. CDR3 in DNA: TGTGCCAGCAGAGGCTACAGGACGAACACTGAAGCTTTCTTT.

The rearrangement joins TRBV5-1 to TRBJ1-4; TRBD1 agrees at 10 bases. CDR1 and CDR2 (germline): SGHRS, YFSETQ. The ends lost 4 bases at V and 7 bases at J; junction bases unmatched: 4. The CDR3 contains 14 residues. The CDR3, as DNA: TGCGCCAGCAGCCCGGGACAGGGGACTGAAAAACTGTTTTTT. Amino acids: CASSPGQGTEKLFF.

J is TRBJ1-1 and V is TRBV23-1, with 12 nucleotides matching TRBD1. TRBV23-1 is an open reading frame whose function is uncertain. The CDR3 has 20 amino acids. Unmatched junction bases numbered 15, after V lost 0 bases and J lost 4 bases. The CDR3 DNA follows: TGCGCCAGCAGTCAATCTAGGTCCGGGACAGGGGGCGATACAGGCACTGAAGCTTTCTTT. It translates to CASSQSRSGTGGDTGTEAFF.

The chain links TRBV10-3 to TRBJ2-3; D may be TRBD2 (5 bases). CDR1 is ENHRY, CDR2 SYGVKD, per germline. Trimming pared 10 bases from V and 5 bases from J, leaving 7 bases between. This CDR3 spans 10 amino acids. CDR3 coding DNA: TGTGCCACCCGGGGAGATACGCAGTATTTT. This translates into CATRGDTQYF.

In its sample, this clone was seen once. The chain couples TRBV2 to TRBJ1-2; 7 bases are a match to TRBD1. Trimming cost V 6 bases and J 5 bases; bases outside gene matches: 12. This CDR3 is built from 15 residues. Germline V lookup: CDR1 SNHLY, CDR2 FYNNEI. The CDR3, as DNA: TGTGCCAGCAGCGGGGACAGCCGGTCGAGTTATGGCTACACCTTC. It specifies CASSGDSRSSYGYTF.

The chain's CDR3 is CASSFSGVGELFF. The CDR3 nucleotides read TGTGCCAGCAGTTTTTCAGGGGTCGGGGAGCTGTTTTTT. This sequence joins TRBV12-3 or TRBV12-4 and TRBJ2-2, with TRBD1 as a possible D gene (6 bases). The CDR3 consists of 13 residues. V lost 3 bases, J lost 7 bases, and 9 bases lay in between.

In this sample, this clone turned up once. V usage is TRBV21-1 and J usage is TRBJ2-7; the table's D call TRBD1 went unverified against the DNA. TRBV21-1 has pseudogene status. This CDR3 is 12 amino acids long. CDR3: CASRCEGTGQYV. In nucleotides, the CDR3 is TGTGCCAGCCGATGCGAAGGGACAGGCCAGTACGTC.

V is TRBV10-3 and J is TRBJ1-1; TRBD1 might be the D (5 bases). Trimming stripped 11 bases from V and 1 base from J, with 14 bases between. CDR3 length: 13 amino acids. Germline V lookup: CDR1 ENHRY, CDR2 SYGVKD. The CDR3 region has the DNA TGTGCCGTCACCTCTGACAGGAACACTGAAGCTTTCTTT. Translation: CAVTSDRNTEAFF.

The chain uses TRBV5-6 and TRBJ2-2; 9 nucleotides line up with TRBD1. The CDR3 consists of 15 residues. Germline CDR1 SGHDT, CDR2 YYEEEE. Trimming took 2 bases from V and 2 from J; bases not matched to a gene: 1. The CDR3 region is CASSLQGANTGELFF. DNA for the CDR3: TGTGCCAGCAGCTTACAGGGGGCTAACACCGGGGAGCTGTTTTTT. Complete variable domain (other parts from reference TRBV5-6 and TRBJ2-2): DAGVTQSPTHLIKTRGQQVTLRCSPKSGHDTVSWYQQALGQGPQFIFQYYEEEERQRGNFPDRFSGHQFPNYSSELNVNALLLGDSALYLCASSLQGANTGELFFGEGSRLTVL.